This TCR beta chain was profiled in a study of response to subunit inactivated influenza vaccine. One entry per CDR3 protein, called by TCRdb with MiXCR from the RT-PCR reads. This sample carries 500,000 to 550,000 distinct CDR3 sequences, roughly a quarter of them seen once, and the ten largest clones take 2.5% to 3%. Study observations and caveats: T cells newly recruited by each seasonal influenza vaccination are few, the authors suggested.

The V gene's germline CDR1 is SGHAT and CDR2 FQNNGV. The CDR3 sequence is 12 residues long. V was cut by 6 bases and J by 7 bases, with 12 bases left in between. To note about this clonotype: Its cognate antigen is unknown.

The same data also contributed to another study, on T cells expressing NK-cell markers. From that paper: Generation of TCR beta cDNA was performed by 5'RACE template switching incorporating UMIs. The authors derived TCR beta repertoires from sorted CD3+CD56+NKG2C+, CD3+CD56+NKG2C- and CD3+CD56-NKG2C+ T cells. These clonotypes also led the CD3+CD56-NKG2C+ fraction in several donors. Questions lingered over whether expanded NKG2C+ T cell clones were HCMV-specific.

The sample in question was CD4+ T cells sorted from PBMCs, obtained 11 to 12 days after vaccination. The receptor was derived from a man aged 50 to 60 who received an inactivated influenza vaccine. V usage is TRBV11-2 and J usage is TRBJ1-1; D gene ambiguous. For the CDR3, the DNA is TGTGCCAGCAGTCTGGGCGGACGTGAAGCTTTCTTT. Translated, it gives CASSLGGREAFF.